The clone carrying this T cell receptor (beta chain) was seen a single time. The length of the CDR3 is 14 residues. Germline V CDR1 and CDR2: ENHRY, SYGVKD. V was shortened by 8 bases and J by 2 bases, with 15 bases between the two germline ends. This sample was taken from a study of T cell changes during pregnancy in multiple sclerosis. Sequencing was performed with immunoSEQ multiplex PCR; in TCRdb, only in-frame clones are kept and a portion is missing. The sample records approximately 58,000 clones, 92% being singletons. Sample: peripheral blood, taken in the second trimester of pregnancy. This TCR derives from a female donor in good health, enrolled as a control in a pregnancy study. The chain combines TRBV10-3 with TRBJ2-5; a possible D gene is TRBD1 (7 bases). DNA of the CDR3: TGTGCCATCGGAGGGACAGTAGGACAAGAGACCCAGTACTTC. Protein product: CAIGGTVGQETQYF.